This T cell receptor (beta chain) was identified in a study of tumor and adjacent non-tumor tissue in lung cancer. This CDR3 comprises 11 residues. The V end lost 3 bases, the J end lost 11 bases, and 13 bases lay between the germline ends. Germline V gives CDR1 DFQATT, CDR2 SNEGSKA (reference sequence). The template was RNA from unsorted bulk tissue. A modified ARM-PCR protocol with three rounds of nested PCR amplified TCRbeta. TCRdb ran MiXCR on the multiplex PCR reads and lists one entry per CDR3 protein. The table records about 85,000 distinct CDR3 sequences, roughly 62% of them present only once.

The chain couples TRBV20-1 to TRBJ1-2, with unresolved D. The sample consisted of lung tumor tissue. The source of this sequence is a man between 70 and 80 years old with non-small cell lung cancer. The CDR3 loop is CSASRTVSYTF. In DNA, the CDR3 is TGCAGTGCTAGCCGTACGGTGTCTTACACCTTC.